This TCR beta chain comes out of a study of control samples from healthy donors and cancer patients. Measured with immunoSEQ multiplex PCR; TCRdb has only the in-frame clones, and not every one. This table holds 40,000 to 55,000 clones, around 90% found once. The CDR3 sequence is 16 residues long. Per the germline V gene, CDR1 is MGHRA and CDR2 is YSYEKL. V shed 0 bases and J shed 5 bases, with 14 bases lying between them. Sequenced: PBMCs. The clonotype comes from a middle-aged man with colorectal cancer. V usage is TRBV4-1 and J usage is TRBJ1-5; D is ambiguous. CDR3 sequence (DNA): TGCGCCAGCAGCCAAGATATCGGAAGGCTTTATCAGCCCCAGCATTTT. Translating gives CASSQDIGRLYQPQHF.